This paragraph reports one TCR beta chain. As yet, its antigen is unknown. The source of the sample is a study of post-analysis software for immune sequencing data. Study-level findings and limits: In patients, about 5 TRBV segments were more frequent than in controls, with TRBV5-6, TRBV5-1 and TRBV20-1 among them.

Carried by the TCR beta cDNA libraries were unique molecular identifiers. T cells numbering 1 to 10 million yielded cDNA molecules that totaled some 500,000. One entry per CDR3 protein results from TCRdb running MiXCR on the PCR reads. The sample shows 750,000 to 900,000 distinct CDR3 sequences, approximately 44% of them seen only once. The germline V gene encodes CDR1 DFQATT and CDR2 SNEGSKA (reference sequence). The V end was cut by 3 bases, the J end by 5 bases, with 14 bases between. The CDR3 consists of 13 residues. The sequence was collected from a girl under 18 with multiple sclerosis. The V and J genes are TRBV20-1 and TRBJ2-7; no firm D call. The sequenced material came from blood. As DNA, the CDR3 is TGCAGTGCTAGGCCGTCAATTTACCACGAGCAGTACTTC. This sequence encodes CSARPSIYHEQYF.